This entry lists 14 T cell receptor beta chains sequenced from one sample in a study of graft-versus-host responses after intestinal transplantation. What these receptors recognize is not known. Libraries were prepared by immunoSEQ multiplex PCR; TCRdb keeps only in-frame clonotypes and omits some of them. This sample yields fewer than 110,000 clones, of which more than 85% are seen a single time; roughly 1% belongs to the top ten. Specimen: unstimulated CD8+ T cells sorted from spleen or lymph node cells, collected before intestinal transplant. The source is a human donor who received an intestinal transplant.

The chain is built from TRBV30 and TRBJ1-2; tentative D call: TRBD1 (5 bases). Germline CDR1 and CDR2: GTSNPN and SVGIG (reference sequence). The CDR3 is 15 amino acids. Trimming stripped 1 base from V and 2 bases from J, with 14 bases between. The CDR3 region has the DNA TGTGCCTGGAGTGGGGGGACGCTCATGAACTATGGCTACACCTTC. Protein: CAWSGGTLMNYGYTF.

DNA for the CDR3: TGTGCCAGCAGTGACCCCGCCGACTATGGCTACACCTTC. This codes for CASSDPADYGYTF. The rearrangement uses TRBV25-1 and TRBJ1-2; D unclear. V lost 3 bases and J 3 bases, leaving 8 bases between the germline ends. CDR3 size: 13 residues. Germline lookup yields CDR1 MGHDK and CDR2 SYGVNS.

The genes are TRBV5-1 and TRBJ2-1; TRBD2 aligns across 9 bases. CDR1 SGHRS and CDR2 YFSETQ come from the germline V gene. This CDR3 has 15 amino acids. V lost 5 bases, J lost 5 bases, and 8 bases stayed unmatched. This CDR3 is CASRSGLASHNEQFF. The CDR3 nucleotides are TGCGCCAGCAGATCTGGACTAGCGTCCCACAATGAGCAGTTCTTC.

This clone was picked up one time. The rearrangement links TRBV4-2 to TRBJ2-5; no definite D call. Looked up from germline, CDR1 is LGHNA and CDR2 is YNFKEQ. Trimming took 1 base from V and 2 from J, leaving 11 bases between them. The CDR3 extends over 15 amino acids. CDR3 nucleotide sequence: TGTGCCAGCAGCCAAGGGTTAGCCGAACAAGAGACCCAGTACTTC. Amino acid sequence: CASSQGLAEQETQYF.

The CDR3 loop reads CASRSSGTRDTQYF. CDR3 coding DNA: TGTGCCAGCAGGTCTAGCGGTACACGGGATACGCAGTATTTT. The genes are TRBV2 and TRBJ2-3, with 7 bases that match TRBD2. This CDR3 has 14 amino acids. Germline CDR1 and CDR2: SNHLY and FYNNEI. Unmatched junction bases numbered 9, after V lost 6 bases and J lost 6 bases.

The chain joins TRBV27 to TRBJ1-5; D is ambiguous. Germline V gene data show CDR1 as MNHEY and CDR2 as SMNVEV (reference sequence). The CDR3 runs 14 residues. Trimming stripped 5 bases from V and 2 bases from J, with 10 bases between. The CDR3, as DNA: TGTGCCAGCAGTCGATCAGGAGGCAATCAGCCCCAGCATTTT. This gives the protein CASSRSGGNQPQHF.

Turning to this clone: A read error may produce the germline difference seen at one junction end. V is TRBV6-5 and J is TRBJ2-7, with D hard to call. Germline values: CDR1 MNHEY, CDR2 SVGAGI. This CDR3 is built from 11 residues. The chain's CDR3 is CASSEARLIDF. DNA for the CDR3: TGTGCCAGCAGTGAAGCCAGACTCATAGACTTC.

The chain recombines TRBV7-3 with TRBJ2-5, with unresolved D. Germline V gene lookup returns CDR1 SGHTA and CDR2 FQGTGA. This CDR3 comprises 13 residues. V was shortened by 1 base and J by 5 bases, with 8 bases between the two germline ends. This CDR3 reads CASSLNVGETQYF. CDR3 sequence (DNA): TGTGCCAGCAGCTTAAACGTGGGGGAGACCCAGTACTTC. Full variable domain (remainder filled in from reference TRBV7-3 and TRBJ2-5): GAGVSQTPSNKVTEKGKYVELRCDPISGHTALYWYRQSLGQGPEFLIYFQGTGAADDSGLPNDRFFAVRPEGSVSTLKIQRTERGDSAVYLCASSLNVGETQYFGPGTRLLVL.

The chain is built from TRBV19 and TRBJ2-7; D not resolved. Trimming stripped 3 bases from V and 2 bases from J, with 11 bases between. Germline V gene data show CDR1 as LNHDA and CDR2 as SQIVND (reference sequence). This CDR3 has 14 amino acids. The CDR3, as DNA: TGTGCCAGTAGTATGACAAGCAGTACCTACGAGCAGTACTTC. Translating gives CASSMTSSTYEQYF.

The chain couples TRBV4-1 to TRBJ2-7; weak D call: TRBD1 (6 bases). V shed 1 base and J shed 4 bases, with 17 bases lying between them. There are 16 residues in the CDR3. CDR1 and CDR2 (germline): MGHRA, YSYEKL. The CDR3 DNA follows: TGCGCCAGCAGCCAAGTGGGCCAGGGGATATTTTACGAGCAGTACTTC. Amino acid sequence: CASSQVGQGIFYEQYF.

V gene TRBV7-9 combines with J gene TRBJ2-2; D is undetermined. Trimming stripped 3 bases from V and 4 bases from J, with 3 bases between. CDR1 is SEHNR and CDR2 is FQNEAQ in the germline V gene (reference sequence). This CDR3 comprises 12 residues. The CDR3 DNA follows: TGTGCCAGCAGCTTGTCCACCGGGGAGCTGTTTTTT. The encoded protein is CASSLSTGELFF.

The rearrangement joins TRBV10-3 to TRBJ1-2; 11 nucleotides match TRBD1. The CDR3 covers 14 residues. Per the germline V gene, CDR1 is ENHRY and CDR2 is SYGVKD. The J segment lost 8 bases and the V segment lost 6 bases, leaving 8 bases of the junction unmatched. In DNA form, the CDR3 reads TGTGCCATCAGCCAGGACAGGGGGCTAGGGGGCTACACCTTC. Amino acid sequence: CAISQDRGLGGYTF.

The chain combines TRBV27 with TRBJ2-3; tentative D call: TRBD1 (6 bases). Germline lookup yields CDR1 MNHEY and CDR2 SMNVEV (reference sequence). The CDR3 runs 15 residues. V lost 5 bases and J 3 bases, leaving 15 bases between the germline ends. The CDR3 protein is CASSPQGLRTDTQYF. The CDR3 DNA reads TGTGCCAGCAGTCCACAGGGATTGCGGACAGATACGCAGTATTTT.

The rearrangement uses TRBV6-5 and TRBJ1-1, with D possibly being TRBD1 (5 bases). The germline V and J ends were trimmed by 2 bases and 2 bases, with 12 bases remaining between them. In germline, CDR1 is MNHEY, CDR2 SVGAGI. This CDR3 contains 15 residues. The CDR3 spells CASSYGRRGNTEAFF. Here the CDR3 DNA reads TGTGCCAGCAGTTACGGGCGGAGGGGAAACACTGAAGCTTTCTTT.